Following are 29 T cell receptor beta chains from one sample sequenced in a study of blood T cell repertoires in COVID-19. Sequenced by immunoSEQ multiplex PCR; TCRdb stores in-frame clones only, minus some. The sample carries 140,000 or so clones, 80% to 90% recorded once. Source material: peripheral blood. These receptor sequences come from a woman in her sixties or seventies with active COVID-19.

V and J are TRBV5-1 and TRBJ2-2; 8 bases are shared with TRBD1. V gave up 5 bases and J gave up 4 bases; unmatched junction bases: 7. The CDR3 length is 15 residues. CDR1 is SGHRS and CDR2 is YFSETQ in the germline V gene. The CDR3 nucleotides are TGCGCCAGCAGAGGTCGGACAGGGTCCACCGGGGAGCTGTTTTTT. This codes for CASRGRTGSTGELFF.

The V and J genes are TRBV19 and TRBJ2-1; 8 bases agree with TRBD2. Trimming took 7 bases from V and 4 from J; bases not matched to a gene: 6. Per germline, CDR1 LNHDA and CDR2 SQIVND (reference sequence). The CDR3 sequence is 14 residues long. The chain's CDR3 is CASKPTSEYNEQFF. DNA of the CDR3: TGTGCCAGTAAACCGACTAGCGAGTACAATGAGCAGTTCTTC.

This clone came up a few times. The chain links TRBV5-4 to TRBJ2-7; D is possibly TRBD2 (5 bases). Trimming removed 1 base from V and 6 bases from J, with 17 bases in between. Germline V lookup: CDR1 SGHNT, CDR2 YYREEE (reference sequence). This CDR3 is built from 15 residues. CDR3 in amino acids: CASSLYGGQRREQYF. Here the CDR3 DNA reads TGTGCCAGCAGCTTGTACGGCGGGCAGCGACGCGAGCAGTACTTC.

This chain links TRBV6-1 with TRBJ1-1; D may be TRBD1 (6 bases). The CDR3 loop spans 14 amino acids. V was cut by 2 bases and J by 1 base, with 8 bases left in between. Germline V gives CDR1 MNHNS, CDR2 SASEGT. The CDR3 spells CASSEYRANTEAFF. CDR3 nucleotide sequence: TGTGCCAGCAGTGAATACAGGGCGAACACTGAAGCTTTCTTT.

The rearrangement joins TRBV7-2 to TRBJ2-7, with 13 nucleotides matching TRBD2. This CDR3 spans 15 amino acids. V was clipped by 5 bases and J by 3 bases; unmatched bases: 4. Per germline, CDR1 SGHTA and CDR2 FQGNSA. CDR3 nucleotides: TGTGCCAGCAGCCACGGACTAGCGGGAGACTACGAGCAGTACTTC. Encoded protein: CASSHGLAGDYEQYF.

The chain uses TRBV5-1 and TRBJ2-5; TRBD1 is a possible D gene (5 bases). The CDR3 runs to 13 residues. CDR1 and CDR2 (germline): SGHRS, YFSETQ. The V end lost 7 bases, the J end lost 1 base, and 11 bases lay between the germline ends. The CDR3 loop reads CASGRQTQETQYF. The CDR3 DNA reads as TGCGCCAGCGGTCGACAGACCCAAGAGACCCAGTACTTC.

The V call is TRBV24-1, the J call TRBJ2-1, with D possibly matching TRBD2 (6 bases). Germline CDR1 KGHDR, CDR2 SFDVKD. V was cut by 6 bases and J by 9 bases, with 14 bases left in between. The CDR3 loop spans 13 amino acids. CDR3 nucleotides: TGTGCCACCAGTTCCCTAGGGAGGATTGAGCAGTTCTTC. As protein: CATSSLGRIEQFF.

V and J are TRBV19 and TRBJ1-2; 8 positions match TRBD1. Trimming cost V 5 bases and J 3 bases; bases outside gene matches: 2. The germline CDR1 and CDR2 sequences are LNHDA and SQIVND (reference sequence). CDR3 length equals 13 residues. This chain's CDR3 is CASSRDRYYGYTF. The CDR3 DNA sequence: TGTGCCAGTAGTCGGGACAGGTACTATGGCTACACCTTC.

This clone came up once. V is TRBV5-1 and J is TRBJ2-3, with D hard to call. V was pared by 5 bases and J by 5 bases, with 6 bases between. This CDR3 has 11 residues. Germline CDR1 is SGHRS and CDR2 is YFSETQ. DNA for the CDR3: TGCGCCAGCAGGAACGGAGATACGCAGTATTTT. Translating gives CASRNGDTQYF.

V is TRBV4-2 and J is TRBJ2-3, with 10 bases lining up with TRBD2. The CDR3 consists of 15 residues. The V segment lost 2 bases and the J segment 3 bases; nucleotides outside the gene matches: 2. Germline CDR1 LGHNA, CDR2 YNFKEQ. The CDR3 sequence: CASSQTSGMTDTQYF. The CDR3 nucleotides are TGTGCCAGCAGCCAAACTAGCGGGATGACAGATACGCAGTATTTT.

The V and J genes are TRBV19 and TRBJ1-5, with D perhaps matching TRBD1 (6 bases). This CDR3 has 14 amino acids. Germline V gene lookup returns CDR1 LNHDA and CDR2 SQIVND (reference sequence). V was pared by 6 bases and J by 6 bases, with 15 bases between. CDR3 sequence (DNA): TGTGCCAGTAGCTTAGGGGGAAGGGGTCAGCCCCAGCATTTT. Translating gives CASSLGGRGQPQHF. Variable domain in full (rest from reference TRBV19 and TRBJ1-5): DGGITQSPKYLFRKEGQNVTLSCEQNLNHDAMYWYRQDPGQGLRLIYYSQIVNDFQKGDIAEGYSVSREKKESFPLTVTSAQKNPTAFYLCASSLGGRGQPQHFGDGTRLSIL.

This chain links TRBV10-3 with TRBJ2-1; 13 nucleotides agree with TRBD2. From germline, CDR1 is ENHRY and CDR2 SYGVKD. The CDR3 has 15 amino acids. Trimming removed 6 bases from V and 9 bases from J; junction bases left unmatched: 8. Written as DNA, the CDR3 is TGTGCCATCAGGGGGGTTCGGACTAGCGGGAGTGAGCAGTTCTTC. Protein: CAIRGVRTSGSEQFF.

This clone has a single count. The rearrangement links TRBV6-2 or TRBV6-3 to TRBJ1-1, with D unresolved. CDR3 length: 14 residues. The germline gives CDR1 MNHEY, CDR2 SVGEGT. Trimming removed 2 bases at V and 2 bases at J, with 9 bases between. The CDR3 loop reads CASSYTTANTEAFF. CDR3 nucleotide sequence: TGTGCCAGCAGTTACACCACAGCAAACACTGAAGCTTTCTTT.

This clone occurred once. The chain couples TRBV4-2 to TRBJ2-3, with 9 bases matching TRBD2. CDR3 length: 16 residues. V was pared by 1 base and J by 1 base, with 3 bases of the junction left unmatched. The germline V gene encodes CDR1 LGHNA and CDR2 YNFKEQ. The CDR3 coding sequence is TGTGCCAGCAGCCAAGGGGTAGCGGGAGGCACAGATACGCAGTATTTT. It encodes CASSQGVAGGTDTQYF.

The chain joins TRBV28 to TRBJ1-1; D unresolved. Trimming pared 2 bases from V and 5 bases from J, leaving 12 bases between. The germline V gene encodes CDR1 MDHEN and CDR2 SYDVKM. The length of the CDR3 is 14 residues. This CDR3 is CASSLPVGRTEAFF. The CDR3 coding sequence is TGTGCCAGCAGTTTACCGGTCGGGAGAACTGAAGCTTTCTTT.

This clone has a single count. This rearrangement joins TRBV15 to TRBJ1-5, with D tentatively TRBD1 (6 bases). Looked up from germline, CDR1 is LNHNV and CDR2 is YYDKDF (reference sequence). The CDR3 consists of 17 residues. The germline V and J ends were trimmed by 6 bases and 6 bases, with 24 bases remaining between them. The CDR3 here is CATRDPGHPLGGQPQHF. CDR3 nucleotides: TGTGCCACCAGAGACCCGGGACACCCCCTCGGAGGTCAGCCCCAGCATTTT.

J is TRBJ1-3 and V is TRBV12-5, with a weak D call TRBD1 (5 bases). CDR3 length: 15 residues. From germline, CDR1 is LGHNT and CDR2 FRNRAP. V was clipped by 9 bases and J by 9 bases, with 24 bases between them. DNA of the CDR3: TGTGCTAGCGCTTACCCCGGACACCTCATATGCACCATATATTTT. Protein: CASAYPGHLICTIYF.

This chain links TRBV6-2 or TRBV6-3 with TRBJ1-1; tentatively, D is TRBD1 (5 bases). Trimming shortened V by 5 bases and J by 0 bases, and 10 bases separated the two germline ends. The CDR3 totals 14 residues. Germline V gene sequence: CDR1 MNHEY, CDR2 SVGEGT. The CDR3 here is CASSMKQVNTEAFF. Here the CDR3 DNA reads TGTGCCAGCAGTATGAAACAGGTGAACACTGAAGCTTTCTTT.

The CDR3, as DNA: TGTGCCAGCACTAGGACAGCAAACACTGAAGCTTTCTTT. Its translation is CASTRTANTEAFF. The genes are TRBV12-3 or TRBV12-4 and TRBJ1-1, with D maybe TRBD1 (6 bases). The CDR3 runs to 13 residues. V was cut by 7 bases and J by 2 bases, with 11 bases left in between.

The chain has TRBV24-1 and TRBJ2-1; a possible D gene is TRBD2 (5 bases). Per the germline V gene, CDR1 is KGHDR and CDR2 is SFDVKD. This CDR3 spans 16 amino acids. V was shortened by 5 bases and J by 9 bases, with 22 bases between the two germline ends. The CDR3 sequence is CATSGGLSGPLGEQFF. Here the CDR3 DNA reads TGTGCCACCAGTGGCGGTTTGAGCGGTCCCCTGGGTGAGCAGTTCTTC.

This clone appeared once. V and J are TRBV25-1 and TRBJ2-5; maybe TRBD1 (6 bases). V lost 6 bases, J lost 4 bases, and 21 bases lay in between. The CDR3 length is 16 residues. In germline, CDR1 is MGHDK, CDR2 SYGVNS. The chain's CDR3 is CASRDPQGQGTETQYF. DNA for the CDR3: TGTGCCAGCAGGGACCCCCAGGGGCAGGGAACAGAGACCCAGTACTTC.

The J gene is TRBJ2-3, the V gene TRBV5-1; 13 nucleotides agree with TRBD2. Trimming cost V 1 base and J 5 bases; bases outside gene matches: 4. This CDR3 contains 16 residues. The germline V gene has CDR1 SGHRS and CDR2 YFSETQ. This CDR3 is CASSLTGLAGLDTQYF. Here the CDR3 DNA reads TGCGCCAGCAGCTTGACGGGACTAGCGGGATTAGATACGCAGTATTTT.

The CDR3 sequence is CATSRDPDGLAESYNEQFF. In DNA, the CDR3 is TGTGCCACCAGCAGAGATCCTGACGGACTAGCGGAGTCCTACAATGAGCAGTTCTTC. The chain uses TRBV15 and TRBJ2-1; 10 bases align to TRBD2. The CDR3 runs to 19 residues. Germline CDR1 reads LNHNV; CDR2 reads YYDKDF (reference sequence). Unmatched junction bases numbered 9, after V lost 0 bases and J lost 1 base.

This clone has only one observation. This chain uses TRBV4-3 with TRBJ1-5; perhaps TRBD1 as D (5 bases). Germline V CDR1 and CDR2: LGHNA, YSLEER. The CDR3 loop spans 15 amino acids. V was cut by 0 bases and J by 12 bases, with 18 bases left in between. The CDR3 sequence: CASSQERGGATGQHF. As DNA, the CDR3 is TGCGCCAGCAGCCAAGAAAGGGGAGGGGCCACCGGCCAGCATTTT.

The J gene is TRBJ1-2, the V gene TRBV14; D not resolved. Germline-derived CDR1 and CDR2 are SGHDN and FVKESK. The CDR3 has 14 amino acids. Trimming shortened V by 1 base and J by 7 bases, and 13 bases separated the two germline ends. The DNA for the CDR3 is TGTGCCAGCAGCCAAGGTTCCTCTAGGAGTGGCTACACCTTC. It translates to CASSQGSSRSGYTF.

The gene calls are TRBV15 and TRBJ1-4; 7 bases are shared with TRBD1. This CDR3 contains 14 residues. CDR1 LNHNV and CDR2 YYDKDF come from the germline V gene (reference sequence). The V segment lost 5 bases and the J segment 11 bases; nucleotides outside the gene matches: 11. Here the CDR3 reads CATSSGTVRGKLFF. CDR3 nucleotide sequence: TGTGCCACCAGCTCCGGGACAGTACGAGGGAAACTGTTTTTT.

The V and J genes are TRBV7-2 and TRBJ2-5; D possibly corresponds to TRBD1 (5 bases). Germline V gene data show CDR1 as SGHTA and CDR2 as FQGNSA. The CDR3 is made up of 11 amino acids. The V and J ends lost 5 bases and 10 bases respectively, with 11 bases between them. The CDR3 coding sequence is TGTGCCAGCAGCCCCAGGGTGGGCCAGTACTTC. This gives the protein CASSPRVGQYF.

V and J are TRBV9 and TRBJ2-5; 9 nucleotides align to TRBD1. This CDR3 is 18 amino acids long. Per germline, CDR1 SGDLS and CDR2 YYNGEE. V dropped 0 bases and J dropped 0; count of bases not matched to a gene: 9. The CDR3 DNA follows: TGTGCCAGCAGCGTAGGGCTAGGCGACAGGGGGTACCAAGAGACCCAGTACTTC. Protein product: CASSVGLGDRGYQETQYF.

This chain uses TRBV7-3 with TRBJ1-2; no reliable D call. The germline CDR1 and CDR2 sequences are SGHTA and FQGTGA. V was shortened by 1 base and J by 0 bases, with 9 bases between the two germline ends. The CDR3 sequence is 15 residues long. CDR3 DNA: TGTGCCAGCAGCTTAAACCGGCTAGCTAACTATGGCTACACCTTC. Translation: CASSLNRLANYGYTF.